This T cell receptor (beta chain) was retrieved from a study of T cells in Graves' hyperthyroidism and ophthalmopathy. This clonotype appeared many times. Its antigen is unknown. General study results and limits: The blood repertoire included most of the expanded thyroid clonotypes above 0.001.

From RNA transcripts, TCR beta CDR3 regions were amplified. The HTBI primer set was used in a first-round RT-PCR of the TCR CDR3. TCRdb re-analysed the multiplex PCR reads in MiXCR, keeping a single row per CDR3 protein. The table lists some 420,000 distinct CDR3 sequences, roughly 13% of them singletons. The CDR3 consists of 15 residues. The V segment lost 10 bases and the J segment 8 bases; nucleotides outside the gene matches: 16. Looked up from germline, CDR1 is MDHEN and CDR2 is SYDVKM. Graves' hyperthyroidism showing no ophthalmopathy progression within 18 months was considered stable. Hyperthyroidism in the patients, aged 18 to 65, was newly diagnosed and under 2 months in duration. Thyroid ultrasound, orbital computed tomography, clinical symptoms, and serum thyroxine and TRAb underpinned diagnoses.

The material sequenced was blood. This chain connects TRBV28 to TRBJ2-1; 8 positions agree with TRBD2. This TCR was sampled from a woman between 18 and 29 years old with Graves' hyperthyroidism. Here the CDR3 DNA reads TGTGCCACCGGGACTCCGATTCGGGGGGGCCATGAGCAGTTCTTC. It yields the protein CATGTPIRGGHEQFF.